This T cell receptor beta chain was sequenced for a study of T cell responses to AZD1222 COVID-19 vaccine (dated by TCRdb to the early 2020s). The study in broad terms: A total of about 240 trial participants underwent TCR sequencing, of whom around 200 received two doses of AZD1222 and about 25 received two doses of the MenACWY control vaccine. Enrollment into the trials was organized by age into subgroups of 18-55, 56-69 and 70-plus years, and those subgroups contained about 160, 30 and 59 TCR-sequenced participants, respectively. Points the paper makes about the study in general: Because no day 14 peak-response samples were available, repertoires were characterized only after the peak T cell response. CD4 TCRs associated with the vaccine covered the entire spike protein, and the dominant responses were in regions 160-218 and 743-854. After two AZD1222 doses, both the breadth and the depth of spike-specific TCRs were significantly higher than at day 0 and than in MenACWY recipients. Conclusions about previously exposed vaccinees are limited, since just 5 to 7 AZD1222 recipients were seropositive for SARS-CoV-2 at baseline. Epitopes outside the regions mutated in the B.1.351 and B.1.1.7 variants were reportedly recognized by nearly half of the unique spike-specific TCRs. The 56-69-year group was small, and its depth increase did not reach significance, likely because of low power. Participants were mostly white British, with more females than males. The authors suggested clonal diversity may have been underestimated.

As concerns this clone: The clone's antigen remains unknown.

The time point label for this specimen denotes: baseline before first vaccination. The vaccinee samples were drawn from two UK trials, COV001 and COV002, one of which was a single-blind randomized controlled phase 2/3 trial testing AZD1222 (ChAdOx1 nCoV-19) in healthy adults. Trial participant PBMC samples were collected at day 0 and day 28 after the second dose for TCRbeta chain sequencing. After removal of 4 bases from V and 1 base from J, the junction retains 5 bases not matched to a gene. The CDR3, cysteine through phenylalanine, is 15 amino acids long. This entry keeps only the CDR3 DNA: 45 bases, framed from base 1. Via the germline V gene (reference sequence), CDR1 is LNHDA and CDR2 SQIVND. The CDR3 regions of human TCRbeta chains were analyzed by immunosequencing. Regarding the original processing steps: TCRs in the repertoires were matched against a reference library of SARS-CoV-2-specific TCRs that had been generated with the MIRA antigen-specificity platform. Breadth was defined as the fraction of unique TCRs that were SARS-CoV-2-associated, and depth was defined as the fraction of total T cells that were SARS-CoV-2-associated. Using the MIRA data, each spike-specific TCR was mapped to the spike region that the TCR reacts to and placed in a CD4 or CD8 class. Log10-transformed breadth and depth values were compared by one-way ANOVA with Sidak's multiple comparisons tests. The source is immuneACCESS, and TCRdb retained only in-frame sequences with V and J called. Part of the clones is not carried over; for the studies checked, unresolved V genes explain less than half of this, and the remainder is unexplained. V, J and clone size reflect that table, while D and trimming were determined from the DNA. This sample's table contains 150,000 or so clones. In total, the top ten clones hold about 2.2% of the sample.

This TCR was sampled from an adult in good health. Sequenced sample: peripheral blood. The chain is made from TRBV19 and TRBJ2-3; 7 central nucleotides agree with TRBD2. The CDR3: CASSTWEGRTDTQYF. The base sequence is TGTGCCAGTAGTACGTGGGAGGGCCGCACAGATACGCAGTATTTT.